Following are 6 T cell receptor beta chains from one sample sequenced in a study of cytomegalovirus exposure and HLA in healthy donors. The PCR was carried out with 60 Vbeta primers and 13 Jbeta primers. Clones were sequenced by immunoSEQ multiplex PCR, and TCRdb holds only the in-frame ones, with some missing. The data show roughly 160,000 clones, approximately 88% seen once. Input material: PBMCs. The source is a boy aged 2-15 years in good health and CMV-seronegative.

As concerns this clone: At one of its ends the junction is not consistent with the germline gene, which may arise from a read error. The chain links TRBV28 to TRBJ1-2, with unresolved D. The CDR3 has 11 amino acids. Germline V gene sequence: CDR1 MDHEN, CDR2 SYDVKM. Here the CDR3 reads CASSLARGYPF. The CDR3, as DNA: TGTGCCAGCAGTTTGGCGAGAGGCTACCCCTTC.

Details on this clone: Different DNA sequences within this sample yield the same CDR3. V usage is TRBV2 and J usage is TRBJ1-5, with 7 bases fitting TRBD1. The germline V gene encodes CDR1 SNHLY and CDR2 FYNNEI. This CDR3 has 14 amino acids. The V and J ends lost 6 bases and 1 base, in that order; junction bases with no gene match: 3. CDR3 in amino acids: CASSGTVSNQPQHF. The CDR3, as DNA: TGTGCCAGCAGCGGGACAGTGAGCAATCAGCCCCAGCATTTT.

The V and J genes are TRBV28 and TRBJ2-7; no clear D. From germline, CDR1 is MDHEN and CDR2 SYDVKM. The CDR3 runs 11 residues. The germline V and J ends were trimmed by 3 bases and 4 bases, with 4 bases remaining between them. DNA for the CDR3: TGTGCCAGCAGTTTTGAGTACGAGCAGTACTTC. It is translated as CASSFEYEQYF.

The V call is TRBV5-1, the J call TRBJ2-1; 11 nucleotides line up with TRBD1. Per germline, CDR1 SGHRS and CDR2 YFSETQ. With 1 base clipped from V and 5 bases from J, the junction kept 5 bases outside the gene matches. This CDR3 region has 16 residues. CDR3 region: CASSLNGQGANNEQFF. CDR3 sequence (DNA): TGCGCCAGCAGCTTGAACGGACAGGGGGCTAACAATGAGCAGTTCTTC.

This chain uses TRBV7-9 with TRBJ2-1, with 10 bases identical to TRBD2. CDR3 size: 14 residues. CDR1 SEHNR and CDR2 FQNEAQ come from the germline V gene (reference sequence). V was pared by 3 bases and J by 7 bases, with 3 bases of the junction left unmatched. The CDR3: CASSLASGSNEQFF. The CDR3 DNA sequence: TGTGCCAGCAGCTTGGCTAGCGGGAGTAATGAGCAGTTCTTC.

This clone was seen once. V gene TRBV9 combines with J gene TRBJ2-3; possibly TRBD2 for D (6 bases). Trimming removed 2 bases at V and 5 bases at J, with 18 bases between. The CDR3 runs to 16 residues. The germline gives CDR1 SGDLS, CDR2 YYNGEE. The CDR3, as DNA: TGTGCCAGCAGCGTCCCGAGTCTGGGGGGAGAAGATACGCAGTATTTT. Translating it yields CASSVPSLGGEDTQYF.